This paragraph covers one T cell receptor (beta chain) sequence. This same CDR3 is encoded by further DNA sequences in the sample. V was shortened by 2 bases and J by 3 bases, with 9 bases between the two germline ends. This CDR3 is built from 14 residues. CDR1 is SGHDT, CDR2 YYEEEE, per germline. This sample is part of a study of blood T cell repertoires in COVID-19. TCRdb's table, derived via immunoSEQ multiplex PCR, lists solely in-frame clones and lacks some. Of around 200,000 clones in the sample, 80% to 90% are singletons; the top ten hold 0.72%. The V call is TRBV5-6, the J call TRBJ2-1, with D possibly TRBD1 on 6 matching bases. This clonotype originated in a man in his forties with acute or convalescent COVID-19. Material for sequencing was peripheral blood. Here the CDR3 DNA reads TGTGCCAGCAGCTTAGGCAGGGGCTACAATGAGCAGTTCTTC. It is translated as CASSLGRGYNEQFF.